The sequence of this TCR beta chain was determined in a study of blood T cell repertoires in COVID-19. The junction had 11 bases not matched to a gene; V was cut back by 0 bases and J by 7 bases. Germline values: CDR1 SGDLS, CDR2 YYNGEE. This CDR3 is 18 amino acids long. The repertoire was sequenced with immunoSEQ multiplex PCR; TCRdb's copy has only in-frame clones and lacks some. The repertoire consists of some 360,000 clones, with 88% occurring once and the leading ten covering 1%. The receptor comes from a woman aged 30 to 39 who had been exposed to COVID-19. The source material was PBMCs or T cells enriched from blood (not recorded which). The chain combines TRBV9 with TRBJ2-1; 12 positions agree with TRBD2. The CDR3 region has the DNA TGTGCCAGCAGCGTAGTCCCCCCCTCTAGCGGGAGGGGGAATGAGCAGTTCTTC. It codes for CASSVVPPSSGRGNEQFF.